These 17 T cell receptor beta chains came from one sample sequenced in a study of blood T cell repertoires in COVID-19. Sequencing used immunoSEQ multiplex PCR; TCRdb keeps in-frame clones, though not all of them. Of over 200,000 clones listed, 80% to 90% were seen once; the top ten hold 11%. Sequencing input: peripheral blood. The receptors were gathered from a man over 45 with COVID-19, enrolled during active disease.

This chain connects TRBV18 to TRBJ2-2; TRBD2 agrees at 8 bases. Germline V CDR1 and CDR2: KGHSH, LQKENI. Trimming took 3 bases from V and 4 from J; bases not matched to a gene: 13. The CDR3 spans 18 residues. The CDR3 spells CASSPIIRGLGTTGELFF. The CDR3 DNA reads TGTGCCAGCTCACCTATAATTCGGGGACTAGGTACCACCGGGGAGCTGTTTTTT. Drawing the rest from reference TRBV18 and TRBJ2-2, the complete variable domain is NAGVMQNPRHLVRRRGQEARLRCSPMKGHSHVYWYRQLPEEGLKFMVYLQKENIIDESGMPKERFSAEFPKEGPSILRIQQVVRGDSAAYFCASSPIIRGLGTTGELFFGEGSRLTVL.

The gene calls are TRBV3-1 (or the pseudogene TRBV3-2) and TRBJ2-1; possible D gene TRBD1, 6 bases. This CDR3 comprises 14 residues. Germline V gives CDR1 LGHDT, CDR2 YNNKEL (reference sequence). Trimming took off 1 base at V and 5 bases at J, with 9 bases between the two ends. The CDR3 protein is CASSQGTVDNEQFF. The CDR3 nucleotides read TGTGCCAGCAGCCAAGGGACAGTCGACAATGAGCAGTTCTTC.

This chain uses TRBV18 with TRBJ1-5; no clear D gene. CDR1 is KGHSH and CDR2 is LQKENI in the germline V gene. The CDR3 sequence is 13 residues long. Deletions cut 2 bases from V and 5 bases from J, with 7 bases between. The CDR3: CASSPSGYQPQHF. CDR3 DNA sequence: TGTGCCAGCTCACCATCAGGCTATCAGCCCCAGCATTTT. Looking up the rest from reference TRBV18 and TRBJ1-5 gives the full variable domain: NAGVMQNPRHLVRRRGQEARLRCSPMKGHSHVYWYRQLPEEGLKFMVYLQKENIIDESGMPKERFSAEFPKEGPSILRIQQVVRGDSAAYFCASSPSGYQPQHFGDGTRLSIL.

This clone was detected only a few times. The chain uses TRBV12-3 or TRBV12-4 and TRBJ1-1; D might be TRBD1 (6 bases). The CDR3 is 13 residues long. V lost 7 bases to trimming and J lost 10 bases, with 19 bases between them. The CDR3 sequence is CASISGTPFRAFF. The DNA of the CDR3 is TGTGCCAGCATTTCCGGGACACCCTTCAGAGCTTTCTTT.

Only a few counts were recorded for this clone. CDR3: CASSQDWGGPNGYTF. Here the CDR3 DNA reads TGCGCCAGCAGCCAAGATTGGGGGGGCCCAAATGGCTACACCTTC. The gene calls are TRBV4-3 and TRBJ1-2, with D possibly TRBD1 on 6 matching bases. Germline V gives CDR1 LGHNA, CDR2 YSLEER. The CDR3 runs to 15 residues. Trimming pared 0 bases from V and 6 bases from J, leaving 14 bases between.

This clone was seen a single time. The gene calls are TRBV20-1 and TRBJ2-5, with TRBD1 identical over 7 bases. Germline loops: CDR1 DFQATT, CDR2 SNEGSKA (reference sequence). Losses at the gene ends were 3 bases for V and 2 bases for J; bases not matched to a gene: 12. This CDR3 has 16 amino acids. CDR3 DNA sequence: TGCAGTGCTAGTGGGGGACAGAGGGGGAGACAAGAGACCCAGTACTTC. Amino acid sequence: CSASGGQRGRQETQYF.

This clone was observed a single time. V usage is TRBV6-5 and J usage is TRBJ2-7; D not certain. The CDR3 is made up of 14 amino acids. V gave up 2 bases and J gave up 0 bases, with 8 bases separating them. From germline, CDR1 is MNHEY and CDR2 SVGAGI. The CDR3 region has the DNA TGTGCCAGCAGTTACACGAGTCCCTCCTACGAGCAGTACTTC. Translation: CASSYTSPSYEQYF.

V usage is TRBV5-1 and J usage is TRBJ1-1, with 10 nucleotides matching TRBD1. The CDR3 extends over 15 amino acids. Germline trimming cut 4 bases from V and 4 bases from J; bases unmatched to any gene: 7. Germline-derived CDR1 and CDR2 are SGHRS and YFSETQ. Here the CDR3 reads CASSPDRGMGTEAFF. The CDR3 DNA reads as TGCGCCAGCAGCCCGGACAGGGGGATGGGCACTGAAGCTTTCTTT.

This clone has just a few counts. This chain uses TRBV18 with TRBJ1-2; 7 bases map to TRBD1. The V segment lost 5 bases and the J segment 6 bases; nucleotides outside the gene matches: 0. CDR3 length equals 11 residues. Germline CDR1 is KGHSH and CDR2 is LQKENI. CDR3 in amino acids: CASSGQDGYTF. CDR3 coding DNA: TGTGCCAGCTCAGGACAGGATGGCTACACCTTC.

The CDR3 nucleotides read TGTGCCAACATGGCGGGACTAGCCGGTGAGCAGTTCTTC. This codes for CANMAGLAGEQFF. The chain employs TRBV2 and TRBJ2-1; TRBD2 matches 9 bases. CDR3 length: 13 amino acids. Germline values: CDR1 SNHLY, CDR2 FYNNEI. V shed 10 bases and J 9 bases; nucleotides not matched to a gene: 10.

The V and J genes are TRBV18 and TRBJ2-2; the D is unclear. This CDR3 contains 14 residues. Germline CDR1 reads KGHSH; CDR2 reads LQKENI. The V end lost 1 base, the J end lost 7 bases, and 10 bases lay between the germline ends. The CDR3: CASSPRTTLGELFF. In nucleotides, the CDR3 is TGTGCCAGCTCACCACGTACTACCCTCGGGGAGCTGTTTTTT.

The V gene is TRBV6-2 or TRBV6-3, the J gene TRBJ1-5; 11 bases line up with TRBD1. The CDR3 runs to 21 residues. J lost 4 bases, V lost 5 bases, and 22 bases had no gene match. From germline, CDR1 is MNHEY and CDR2 SVGEGT. Here the CDR3 reads CASSLARLGQGAWLGNQPQHF. The CDR3 coding sequence is TGTGCCAGCAGTCTCGCCCGTCTCGGACAGGGGGCTTGGTTGGGAAATCAGCCCCAGCATTTT.

The CDR3 protein is CASSGGFQETQYF. CDR3 nucleotide sequence: TGTGCCAGCAGCGGGGGGTTCCAAGAGACCCAGTACTTC. The chain is built from TRBV5-6 and TRBJ2-5, with a tentative D call TRBD2 (6 bases). CDR3 length: 13 amino acids. V dropped 4 bases and J dropped 1 base, with 8 bases sitting between them. Per the germline V gene, CDR1 is SGHDT and CDR2 is YYEEEE.

The genes are TRBV12-3 or TRBV12-4 and TRBJ2-1; no definite D call. The V end was cut by 3 bases, the J end by 7 bases, with 7 bases between. This CDR3 has 12 residues. Written as DNA, the CDR3 is TGTGCCAGCAGTTTTTTTCCGAATGAGCAGTTCTTC. This encodes CASSFFPNEQFF.

This rearrangement joins TRBV19 to TRBJ1-1, with 12 bases fitting TRBD1. Per the germline V gene, CDR1 is LNHDA and CDR2 is SQIVND (reference sequence). V dropped 7 bases and J dropped 1; count of bases not matched to a gene: 7. CDR3 length: 16 amino acids. Here the CDR3 DNA reads TGTGCCAGTATTGGGACAGGGGGCCACAAGAACACTGAAGCTTTCTTT. This gives the protein CASIGTGGHKNTEAFF.

This clone was found a few times. V usage is TRBV19 and J usage is TRBJ2-1, with 8 nucleotides matching TRBD1. The V and J ends lost 8 bases and 9 bases, in that order; junction bases with no gene match: 15. The CDR3 contains 15 residues. Germline V gene lookup returns CDR1 LNHDA and CDR2 SQIVND (reference sequence). In DNA form, the CDR3 reads TGTGCCAGTGGAAAATCGGGACAGGCAACGGGTGAGCAGTTCTTC. It codes for CASGKSGQATGEQFF.

V usage is TRBV2 and J usage is TRBJ2-3, with D perhaps matching TRBD2 (7 bases). The germline gives CDR1 SNHLY, CDR2 FYNNEI. This CDR3 has 15 amino acids. Deletions cut 10 bases from V and 2 bases from J, with 19 bases between. CDR3 sequence: CATLRGRENTDTQYF. CDR3 coding DNA: TGTGCCACCCTCCGGGGGCGGGAGAACACAGATACGCAGTATTTT.